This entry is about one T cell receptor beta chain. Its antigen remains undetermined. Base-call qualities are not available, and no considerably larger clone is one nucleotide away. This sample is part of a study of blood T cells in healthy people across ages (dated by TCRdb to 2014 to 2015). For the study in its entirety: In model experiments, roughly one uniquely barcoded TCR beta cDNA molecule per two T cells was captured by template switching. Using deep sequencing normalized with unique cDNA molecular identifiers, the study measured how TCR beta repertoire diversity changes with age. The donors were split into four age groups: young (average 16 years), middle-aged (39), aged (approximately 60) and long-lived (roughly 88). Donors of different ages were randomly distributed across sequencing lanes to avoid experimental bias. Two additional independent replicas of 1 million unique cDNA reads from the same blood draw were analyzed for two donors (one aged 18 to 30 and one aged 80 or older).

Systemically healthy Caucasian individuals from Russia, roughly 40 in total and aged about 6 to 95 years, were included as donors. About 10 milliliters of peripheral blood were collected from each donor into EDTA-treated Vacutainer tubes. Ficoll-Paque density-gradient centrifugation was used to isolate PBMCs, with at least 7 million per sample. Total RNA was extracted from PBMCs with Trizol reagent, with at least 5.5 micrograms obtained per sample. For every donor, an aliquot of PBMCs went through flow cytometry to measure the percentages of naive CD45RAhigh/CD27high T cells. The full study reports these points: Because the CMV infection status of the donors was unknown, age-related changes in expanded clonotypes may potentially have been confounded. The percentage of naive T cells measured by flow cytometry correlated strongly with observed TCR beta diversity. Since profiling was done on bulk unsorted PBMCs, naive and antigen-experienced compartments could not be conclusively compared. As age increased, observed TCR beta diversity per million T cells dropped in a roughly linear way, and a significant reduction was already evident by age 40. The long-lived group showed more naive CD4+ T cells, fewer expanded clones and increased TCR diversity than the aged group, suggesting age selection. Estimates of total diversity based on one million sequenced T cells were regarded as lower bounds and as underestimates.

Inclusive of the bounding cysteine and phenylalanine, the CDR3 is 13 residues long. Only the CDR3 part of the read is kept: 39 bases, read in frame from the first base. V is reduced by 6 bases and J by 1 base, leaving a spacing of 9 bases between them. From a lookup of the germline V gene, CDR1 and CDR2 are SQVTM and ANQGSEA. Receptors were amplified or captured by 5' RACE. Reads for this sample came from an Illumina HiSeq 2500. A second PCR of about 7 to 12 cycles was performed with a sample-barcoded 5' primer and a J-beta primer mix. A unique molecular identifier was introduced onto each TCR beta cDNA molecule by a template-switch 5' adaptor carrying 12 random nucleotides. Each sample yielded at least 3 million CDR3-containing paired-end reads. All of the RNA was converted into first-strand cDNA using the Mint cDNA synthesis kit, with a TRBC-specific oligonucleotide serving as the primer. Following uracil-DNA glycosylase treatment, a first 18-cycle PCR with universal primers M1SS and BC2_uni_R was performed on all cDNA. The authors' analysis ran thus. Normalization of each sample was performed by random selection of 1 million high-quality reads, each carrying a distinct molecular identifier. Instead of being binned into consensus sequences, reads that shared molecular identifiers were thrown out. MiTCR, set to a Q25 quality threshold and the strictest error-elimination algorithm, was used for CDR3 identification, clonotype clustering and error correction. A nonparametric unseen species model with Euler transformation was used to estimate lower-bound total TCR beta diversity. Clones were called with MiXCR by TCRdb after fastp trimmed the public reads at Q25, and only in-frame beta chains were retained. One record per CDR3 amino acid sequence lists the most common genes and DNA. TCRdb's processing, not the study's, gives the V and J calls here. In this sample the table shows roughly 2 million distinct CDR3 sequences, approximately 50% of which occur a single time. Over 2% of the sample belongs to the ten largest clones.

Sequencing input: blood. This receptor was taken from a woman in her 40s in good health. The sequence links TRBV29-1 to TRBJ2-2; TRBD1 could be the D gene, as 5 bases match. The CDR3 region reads CSVDSQNTGELFF. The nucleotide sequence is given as TGCAGCGTCGACAGTCAGAACACCGGGGAGCTGTTTTTT.